The next 27 T cell receptor beta chains were all read from a single sample in a study of OX40 agonist ivuxolimab in advanced cancers. TCRdb keeps only in-frame clones here, not all; method: immunoSEQ multiplex PCR. The repertoire holds more than 80,000 clones, with about 90% as singletons. The sequences come from CD4+ or CD8+ T cells sorted from blood, collected in a trial of the OX40 agonist ivuxolimab. The receptors here all came from an adult with an advanced solid tumor such as melanoma, head and neck, liver or kidney cancer.

The rearrangement links TRBV28 to TRBJ1-1; D ambiguous. The CDR3 has 14 amino acids. Germline lookup yields CDR1 MDHEN and CDR2 SYDVKM. V gave up 5 bases and J gave up 1 base, with 11 bases separating them. In nucleotides, the CDR3 is TGTGCCAGCAGTGGGCCGGAGGGGAACACTGAAGCTTTCTTT. It encodes CASSGPEGNTEAFF. Full variable domain (outside the CDR3, taken from reference TRBV28 and TRBJ1-1): DVKVTQSSRYLVKRTGEKVFLECVQDMDHENMFWYRQDPGLGLRLIYFSYDVKMKEKGDIPEGYSVSREKKERFSLILESASTNQTSMYLCASSGPEGNTEAFFGQGTRLTVV.

The chain joins TRBV11-3 to TRBJ2-2, with D perhaps TRBD2 (5 bases). Trimming pared 4 bases from V and 5 bases from J, leaving 8 bases between. Germline V lookup: CDR1 SGHNT, CDR2 YENEEA. There are 13 residues in the CDR3. CDR3 in amino acids: CASSSSGTGELFF. CDR3 DNA sequence: TGTGCCAGCAGCTCCTCGGGGACCGGGGAGCTGTTTTTT. The full variable domain, completed using reference TRBV11-3 and TRBJ2-2, is EAGVVQSPRYKIIEKKQPVAFWCNPISGHNTLYWYLQNLGQGPELLIRYENEEAVDDSQLPKDRFSAERLKGVDSTLKIQPAELGDSAVYLCASSSSGTGELFFGEGSRLTVL.

This rearrangement joins TRBV15 to TRBJ2-2; D possibly corresponds to TRBD1 (6 bases). The V gene's germline CDR1 is LNHNV and CDR2 YYDKDF (reference sequence). This CDR3 comprises 14 residues. With 7 bases removed from V and 3 bases from J, the gap between germline ends came to 12 bases. CDR3 protein: CATKLGADTGELFF. The CDR3 nucleotides read TGTGCCACCAAATTGGGGGCGGACACCGGGGAGCTGTTTTTT.

This chain links TRBV6-5 with TRBJ2-7; 8 bases fit TRBD1. This CDR3 is 14 amino acids long. CDR1 MNHEY and CDR2 SVGAGI come from the germline V gene. V gave up 4 bases and J gave up 6 bases; unmatched junction bases: 8. The CDR3 loop reads CASSLNQQGVEQYF. The DNA for the CDR3 is TGTGCCAGCAGTTTGAACCAACAGGGGGTCGAGCAGTACTTC.

This chain links TRBV28 with TRBJ2-3, with 8 bases aligning to TRBD2. This CDR3 has 16 amino acids. V lost 10 bases, J lost 0 bases, and 12 bases stayed unmatched. Germline CDR1 MDHEN, CDR2 SYDVKM. The DNA of the CDR3 is TGTGCCACTTGGATCGGGCCTAGCGGGAGCACAGATACGCAGTATTTT. Translated: CATWIGPSGSTDTQYF.

The CDR3 region is CASSQPSPERTIQYF. As DNA, the CDR3 is TGTGCCAGCAGCCAACCGTCCCCTGAGAGGACCATTCAGTACTTC. V usage is TRBV5-6 and J usage is TRBJ2-4; D is undetermined. The CDR3 contains 15 residues. With 4 bases removed from V and 9 bases from J, the gap between germline ends came to 20 bases. Per the germline V gene, CDR1 is SGHDT and CDR2 is YYEEEE.

The rearrangement links TRBV7-8 to TRBJ1-3; 9 nucleotides match TRBD1. Germline V gene sequence: CDR1 SGHVS, CDR2 FQNEAQ. The trim removed 4 bases at V and 4 bases at J, leaving 8 bases unmatched. The CDR3 sequence is 16 residues long. The CDR3 coding sequence is TGTGCCAGCAGCTCTCTACAGGGGGCTTCAGGAAACACCATATATTTT. Protein product: CASSSLQGASGNTIYF.

The rearrangement joins TRBV11-2 to TRBJ2-3, with 8 bases matching TRBD2. Germline assignment: CDR1 SGHAT and CDR2 FQNNGV. CDR3 length equals 16 residues. J gave up 1 base and V 5 bases, and 8 bases lay outside the gene matches. CDR3 DNA sequence: TGTGCCAGCAGCCGTTGGCTAGCGGGCGGCACAGATACGCAGTATTTT. Amino acid sequence: CASSRWLAGGTDTQYF.

V usage is TRBV4-3 and J usage is TRBJ2-3; a possible D gene is TRBD2 (6 bases). V was pared by 1 base and J by 0 bases, with 14 bases between. The CDR3 contains 17 residues. The germline V gene encodes CDR1 LGHNA and CDR2 YSLEER. The CDR3 DNA is TGCGCCAGCAGCCAAGCCTCCGGGGGTCGGAGCACAGATACGCAGTATTTT. As protein: CASSQASGGRSTDTQYF.

The chain joins TRBV10-1 to TRBJ2-7; the match to TRBD1 covers 8 bases. CDR1 WNHNN and CDR2 SYGVQD come from the germline V gene (reference sequence). The J segment lost 0 bases and the V segment lost 2 bases, leaving 6 bases of the junction unmatched. The CDR3 totals 16 residues. CDR3 in amino acids: CASSESPGGPSYEQYF. In DNA, the CDR3 is TGCGCCAGCAGTGAGAGTCCAGGGGGCCCCTCCTACGAGCAGTACTTC.

The chain combines TRBV28 with TRBJ1-2; D remains unclear. V lost 3 bases, J lost 1 base, and 9 bases lay in between. Per the germline V gene, CDR1 is MDHEN and CDR2 is SYDVKM. The CDR3 totals 14 residues. In DNA, the CDR3 is TGTGCCAGCAGTTTGAGTCAGTTTAACTATGGCTACACCTTC. This encodes CASSLSQFNYGYTF.

V usage is TRBV27 and J usage is TRBJ2-1; D unclear. The CDR3 is made up of 17 amino acids. The germline V and J ends were trimmed by 2 bases and 0 bases, with 14 bases remaining between them. The V gene's germline CDR1 is MNHEY and CDR2 SMNVEV (reference sequence). CDR3 amino acids: CASSLIGFSSSYNEQFF. The CDR3 DNA reads as TGTGCCAGCAGTTTAATAGGGTTCTCGAGCTCCTACAATGAGCAGTTCTTC.

V usage is TRBV11-1 and J usage is TRBJ2-7, with TRBD1 matching over 10 bases. The CDR3 has 15 amino acids. V lost 6 bases and J lost 6; bases outside the gene matches: 11. CDR1 is SGHAT and CDR2 is FQDESV in the germline V gene (reference sequence). The CDR3 bases are TGTGCCAGCAGACGACCGGGACAGGGGCCGAGCGAGCAGTACTTC. It specifies CASRRPGQGPSEQYF.

The J gene is TRBJ1-2, the V gene TRBV5-5, with TRBD1 identical over 7 bases. This CDR3 has 16 residues. CDR1 SGHKS and CDR2 YYEKEE come from the germline V gene (reference sequence). With 3 bases clipped from V and 3 bases from J, the junction kept 11 bases outside the gene matches. CDR3 nucleotide sequence: TGTGCCAGCAGCTCACCTAGGGGGCGAGGGGACTATGGCTACACCTTC. Protein product: CASSSPRGRGDYGYTF. Full variable domain (missing parts from reference TRBV5-5 and TRBJ1-2): DAGVTQSPTHLIKTRGQQVTLRCSPISGHKSVSWYQQVLGQGPQFIFQYYEKEERGRGNFPDRFSARQFPNYSSELNVNALLLGDSALYLCASSSPRGRGDYGYTFGSGTRLTVV.

This chain connects TRBV18 to TRBJ2-7; 9 positions match TRBD1. With 0 bases clipped from V and 2 bases from J, the junction kept 5 bases outside the gene matches. Germline loops: CDR1 KGHSH, CDR2 LQKENI. This CDR3 contains 16 residues. The CDR3 region is CASSPPGQGSAYEQYF. For the CDR3, the DNA is TGTGCCAGCTCACCACCCGGACAGGGGTCGGCCTACGAGCAGTACTTC.

The rearrangement uses TRBV28 and TRBJ2-2; 7 bases are shared with TRBD1. Trimming took 3 bases from V and 6 from J; bases not matched to a gene: 10. The CDR3 has 16 residues. Germline-derived CDR1 and CDR2 are MDHEN and SYDVKM. The CDR3 region has the DNA TGTGCCAGCAGTTTCTCCTACAGGGGTTCGTCCGGGGAGCTGTTTTTT. Its protein is CASSFSYRGSSGELFF.

This clone is a singleton in its sample. The V and J genes are TRBV2 and TRBJ2-3; possibly TRBD2 for D (5 bases). V lost 4 bases and J 4 bases, leaving 6 bases between the germline ends. The CDR3 is 12 amino acids. Germline loops: CDR1 SNHLY, CDR2 FYNNEI. The chain's CDR3 is CASSVLADTQYF. DNA of the CDR3: TGTGCCAGCAGTGTACTAGCAGATACGCAGTATTTT.

The V gene is TRBV10-3, the J gene TRBJ2-2; 8 bases are a match to TRBD1. V trimming: 0 bases; J trimming: 6 bases; junction bases outside the gene matches: 0. This CDR3 region has 14 residues. The germline CDR1 and CDR2 sequences are ENHRY and SYGVKD. CDR3 in DNA: TGTGCCATCAGTGAGTCGGGACAGGCCGGGGAGCTGTTTTTT. It translates to CAISESGQAGELFF.

The rearrangement uses TRBV7-9 and TRBJ2-1; the match to TRBD2 covers 10 bases. Germline trimming cut 6 bases from V and 6 bases from J; bases unmatched to any gene: 8. Per germline, CDR1 SEHNR and CDR2 FQNEAQ (reference sequence). This CDR3 comprises 15 residues. CDR3 bases: TGTGCCAGCAGATCTAGCGGGAGCCGAAGCAATGAGCAGTTCTTC. Encoded protein: CASRSSGSRSNEQFF.

The V and J genes are TRBV19 and TRBJ1-5; TRBD1 is a possible D gene (6 bases). With 6 bases removed from V and 0 bases from J, the gap between germline ends came to 12 bases. Germline V CDR1 and CDR2: LNHDA, SQIVND (reference sequence). This CDR3 is built from 15 residues. Written as DNA, the CDR3 is TGTGCCAGTAGGACGCGGGACACTAGCAATCAGCCCCAGCATTTT. This encodes CASRTRDTSNQPQHF.

The chain employs TRBV5-4 and TRBJ2-1; 7 bases are a match to TRBD2. Germline CDR1 and CDR2: SGHNT and YYREEE (reference sequence). The ends lost 0 bases at V and 6 bases at J; junction bases unmatched: 0. This CDR3 spans 13 amino acids. In DNA, the CDR3 is TGTGCCAGCAGCTTGGGCGGGAGCAATGAGCAGTTCTTC. Translating it yields CASSLGGSNEQFF.

The CDR3, as DNA: TGTGCCAGCAGCTTAGCAAGGACAGACGGCTACACCTTC. Translated: CASSLARTDGYTF. The J gene is TRBJ1-2, the V gene TRBV7-8; D might be TRBD1 (6 bases). Germline CDR1 reads SGHVS; CDR2 reads FQNEAQ. The CDR3 is 13 amino acids. V was pared by 0 bases and J by 8 bases, with 10 bases between.

The chain is built from TRBV5-1 and TRBJ2-7; 10 positions match TRBD1. Unmatched junction bases numbered 7, after V lost 4 bases and J lost 3 bases. The CDR3 length is 15 residues. The germline V gene encodes CDR1 SGHRS and CDR2 YFSETQ. The CDR3 spells CASSPMTGGIYEQYF. The CDR3 region has the DNA TGCGCCAGCAGCCCTATGACAGGGGGCATCTACGAGCAGTACTTC.

The chain combines TRBV5-5 with TRBJ1-5; D is possibly TRBD1 (6 bases). The CDR3 loop spans 15 amino acids. V gave up 0 bases and J gave up 1 base, with 8 bases separating them. Germline CDR1 SGHKS, CDR2 YYEKEE (reference sequence). The CDR3 loop is CASSLEGGSNQPQHF. CDR3 coding DNA: TGTGCCAGCAGCTTGGAGGGGGGGAGCAATCAGCCCCAGCATTTT.

The chain employs TRBV5-4 and TRBJ2-5, with TRBD2 matching over 7 bases. Germline V lookup: CDR1 SGHNT, CDR2 YYREEE (reference sequence). J was trimmed by 5 bases and V by 3 bases; bases with no gene match: 7. The CDR3 contains 14 residues. The CDR3 DNA follows: TGTGCCAGCAGCTCGACGGGGGGAGGTGAGACCCAGTACTTC. It codes for CASSSTGGGETQYF.

This clone was recorded only once. J is TRBJ1-1 and V is TRBV18, with D uncertain. V shed 0 bases and J shed 1 base, with 6 bases lying between them. CDR3 size: 14 residues. Germline CDR1 reads KGHSH; CDR2 reads LQKENI. The CDR3 region has the DNA TGTGCCAGCTCACCACCCGGGAGGAACACTGAAGCTTTCTTT. Translated, it gives CASSPPGRNTEAFF.

The CDR3 bases are TGTGCCAGCAGTTCAGTGGCGGACTATCCAACAGATACGCAGTATTTT. Translated: CASSSVADYPTDTQYF. The V gene is TRBV28, the J gene TRBJ2-3; weak D call: TRBD2 (6 bases). Trimming stripped 4 bases from V and 3 bases from J, with 17 bases between. The CDR3 has 16 amino acids. Germline V lookup: CDR1 MDHEN, CDR2 SYDVKM.